The T cell receptor beta chain under discussion was sequenced for a study of T-cell memory formation after mild COVID-19. The germline gives CDR1 LNHDA, CDR2 SQIVND (reference sequence). CDR3 length: 15 residues. Between the trimmed V and J ends, which lost 5 bases and 8 bases, there was a span of 21 bases. The study, taken as a whole, reports: Most CD4+ clones that shrank were in CM and EM, while CD8+ ones turned up in EMRA. Clones contracting day 15 to 85 were balanced CD4/CD8; later expanders leaned CD4+.

This clonotype appeared a few times. Its antigen is as yet unknown. MiXCR, applied by TCRdb to the 5' RACE reads, yields one record per CDR3 protein. The sample holds around 510,000 distinct CDR3 sequences, less than 25% seen once. This sequence joins TRBV19 and TRBJ1-2; D unclear. The sequence derives from an adult woman who had mild COVID-19 (a few samples of this study predate the infection). Cell type and time point are not known. The sample taken for sequencing was PBMCs or a T cell subset sorted from them (not recorded which). The CDR3 nucleotides are TGTGCCAGTAGTGCGAACTGGGAGTCCCCAGGAGGCTACACCTTC. Translation gives CASSANWESPGGYTF.